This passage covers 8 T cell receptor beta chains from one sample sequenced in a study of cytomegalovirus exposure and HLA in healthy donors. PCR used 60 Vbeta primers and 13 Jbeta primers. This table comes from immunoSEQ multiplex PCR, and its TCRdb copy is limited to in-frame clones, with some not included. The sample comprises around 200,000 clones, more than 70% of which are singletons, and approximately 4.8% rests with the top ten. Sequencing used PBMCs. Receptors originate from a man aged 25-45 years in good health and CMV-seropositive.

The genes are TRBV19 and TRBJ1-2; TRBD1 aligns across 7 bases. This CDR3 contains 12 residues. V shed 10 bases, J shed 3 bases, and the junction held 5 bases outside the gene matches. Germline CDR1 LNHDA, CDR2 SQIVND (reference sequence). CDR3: CATVTGDYGYTF. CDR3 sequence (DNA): TGTGCCACGGTCACAGGGGACTATGGCTACACCTTC.

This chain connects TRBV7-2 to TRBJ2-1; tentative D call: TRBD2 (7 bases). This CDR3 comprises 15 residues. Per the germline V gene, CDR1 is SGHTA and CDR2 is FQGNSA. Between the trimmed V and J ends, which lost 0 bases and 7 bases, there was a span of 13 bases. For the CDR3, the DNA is TGTGCCAGCAGCTTAGCGGGGGGGCCGGGGAATGAGCAGTTCTTC. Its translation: CASSLAGGPGNEQFF.

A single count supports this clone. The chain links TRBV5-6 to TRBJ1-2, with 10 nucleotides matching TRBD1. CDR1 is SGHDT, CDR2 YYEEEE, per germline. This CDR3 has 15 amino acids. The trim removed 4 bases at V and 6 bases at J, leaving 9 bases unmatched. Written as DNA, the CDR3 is TGTGCCAGCAGCGGAAAGGACAGGGGGGACAATGGCTACACCTTC. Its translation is CASSGKDRGDNGYTF.

The CDR3 reads CAGGEGNEKLFF. Here the CDR3 DNA reads TGTGCCGGGGGGGAGGGGAATGAAAAACTGTTTTTT. This chain connects TRBV30 to TRBJ1-4; tentatively, D is TRBD1 (5 bases). Trimming removed 8 bases from V and 5 bases from J, with 12 bases in between. The CDR3 extends over 12 amino acids. Germline V gene lookup returns CDR1 GTSNPN and CDR2 SVGIG (reference sequence). The full variable domain, in which reference TRBV30 and TRBJ1-4 provide the parts outside the CDR3, is SQTIHQWPATLVQPVGSPLSLECTVEGTSNPNLYWYRQAAGRGLQLLFYSVGIGQISSEVPQNLSASRPQDRQFILSSKKLLLSDSGFYLCAGGEGNEKLFFGSGTQLSVL.

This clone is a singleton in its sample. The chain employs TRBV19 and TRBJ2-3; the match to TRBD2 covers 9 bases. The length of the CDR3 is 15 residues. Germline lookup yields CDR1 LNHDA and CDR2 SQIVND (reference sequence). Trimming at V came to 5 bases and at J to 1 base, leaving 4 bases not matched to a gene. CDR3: CASSDSGSRTDTQYF. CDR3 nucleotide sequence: TGTGCCAGTAGTGATAGCGGGAGTCGCACAGATACGCAGTATTTT.

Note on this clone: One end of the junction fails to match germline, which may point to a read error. CDR3 sequence (DNA): TGTGCTAGCAGCCCCAGGGGTGGCGAGACCCAGTACTTC. This codes for CASSPRGGETQYF. The rearrangement links TRBV7-7 to TRBJ2-5, with D perhaps matching TRBD1 (6 bases). There are 13 residues in the CDR3. Germline V gene data show CDR1 as SSHAT and CDR2 as FNYEAQ (reference sequence).

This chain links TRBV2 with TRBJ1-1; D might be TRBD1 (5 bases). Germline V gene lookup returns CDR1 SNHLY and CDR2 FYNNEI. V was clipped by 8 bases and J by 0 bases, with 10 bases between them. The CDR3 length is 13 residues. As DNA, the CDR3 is TGTGCCAGCTCCTTACAGGTGAACACTGAAGCTTTCTTT. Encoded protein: CASSLQVNTEAFF.

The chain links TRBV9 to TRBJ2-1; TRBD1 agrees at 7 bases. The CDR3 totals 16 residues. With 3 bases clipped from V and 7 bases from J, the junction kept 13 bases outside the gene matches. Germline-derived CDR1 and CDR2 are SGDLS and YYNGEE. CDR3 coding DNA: TGTGCCAGCAGCGGACTTTCCGGGACAGTTATTAATGAGCAGTTCTTC. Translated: CASSGLSGTVINEQFF.